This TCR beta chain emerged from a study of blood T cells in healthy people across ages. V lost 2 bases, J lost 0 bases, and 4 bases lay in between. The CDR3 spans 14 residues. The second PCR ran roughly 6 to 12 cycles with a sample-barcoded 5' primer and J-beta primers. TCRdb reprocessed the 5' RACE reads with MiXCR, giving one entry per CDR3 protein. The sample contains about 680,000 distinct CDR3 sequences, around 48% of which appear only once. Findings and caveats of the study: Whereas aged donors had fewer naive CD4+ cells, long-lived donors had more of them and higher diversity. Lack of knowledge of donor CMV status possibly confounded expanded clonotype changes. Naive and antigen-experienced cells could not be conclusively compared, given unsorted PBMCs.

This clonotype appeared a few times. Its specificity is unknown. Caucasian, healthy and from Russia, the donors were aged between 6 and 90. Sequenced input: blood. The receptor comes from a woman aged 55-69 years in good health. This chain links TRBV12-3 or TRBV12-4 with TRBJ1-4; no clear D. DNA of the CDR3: TGTGCCAGCAGTTTAAGTACAACTAATGAAAAACTGTTTTTT. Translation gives CASSLSTTNEKLFF.